These 7 T cell receptor beta chains originate from one sample sequenced in a study of Ad26.COV2.S vaccination and SARS-CoV-2 variants. The treatment denotes: around 19 received Ad26.COV2.S at low or high dose, single or two shots; about 5 received placebo; per-sample allocation not given. The samples were gathered on day 63 after the first injection of vaccine or placebo. The protocol was immunoSEQ multiplex PCR, while the TCRdb copy is restricted to in-frame clones and leaves out a portion. The data contain 440,000 or so clones, about 89% of them singletons. This sample comprised peripheral blood, obtained in a trial of Ad26.COV2.S vaccine versus placebo. The receptors stem from a person aged 18 to 59 who received the Ad26.COV2.S COVID-19 vaccine or a placebo.

This sequence joins TRBV5-1 and TRBJ1-6; D is unclear. Trimming stripped 0 bases from V and 4 bases from J, with 5 bases between. Germline assignment: CDR1 SGHRS and CDR2 YFSETQ. The CDR3 contains 14 residues. The CDR3 DNA reads TGCGCCAGCAGCTTGGGGAAATATAATTCACCCCTCCACTTT. This sequence encodes CASSLGKYNSPLHF. The whole variable domain, remainder taken from reference TRBV5-1 and TRBJ1-6, is KAGVTQTPRYLIKTRGQQVTLSCSPISGHRSVSWYQQTPGQGLQFLFEYFSETQRNKGNFPGRFSGRQFSNSRSEMNVSTLELGDSALYLCASSLGKYNSPLHFGNGTRLTVT.

The chain combines TRBV5-8 with TRBJ1-1, with no clear D. Trimming removed 7 bases from V and 1 base from J, with 5 bases in between. Per the germline V gene, CDR1 is SGHTS and CDR2 is YDEGEE. The CDR3 has 11 amino acids. The CDR3 DNA reads as TGTGCCAGCCTGAGGAACACTGAAGCTTTCTTT. Encoded protein: CASLRNTEAFF.

The chain joins TRBV5-6 to TRBJ2-1; D may be TRBD1 (6 bases). CDR1 SGHDT and CDR2 YYEEEE come from the germline V gene. The CDR3 is made up of 14 amino acids. The V gene lost 7 bases and the J gene lost 1 base, with 12 bases spanning the gap. CDR3 coding DNA: TGTGCCAGCTCCAGGGGTAAGTCCTACAATGAGCAGTTCTTC. Amino acids: CASSRGKSYNEQFF.

This chain links TRBV10-3 with TRBJ2-1; D may correspond to TRBD1 or TRBD2 (5 bases each). CDR1 is ENHRY and CDR2 is SYGVKD in the germline V gene. This CDR3 spans 17 amino acids. Trimming took 3 bases from V and 0 from J, leaving 15 bases between them. CDR3 nucleotides: TGTGCCATCAGTGACCCCCGGGGCTCCTCCTCCTACAATGAGCAGTTCTTC. Residues: CAISDPRGSSSYNEQFF.

A remark on this clone: This may be a read error: a much more frequent sequence differs by one nucleotide. This specimen includes other DNA sequences encoding the same CDR3. This chain joins TRBV6-5 and TRBJ1-5; D unclear. Trimming pared 2 bases from V and 2 bases from J, leaving 4 bases between. CDR3 length equals 13 residues. Looked up from germline, CDR1 is MNHEY and CDR2 is SVGAGI. The CDR3 here is CASSYGGNQPQHF. The CDR3 bases are TGTGCCAGCAGTTACGGGGGCAATCAGCCCCAGCATTTT.

The chain employs TRBV28 and TRBJ1-2; 7 positions agree with TRBD1. The V gene's germline CDR1 is MDHEN and CDR2 SYDVKM. The CDR3 covers 14 residues. The V and J ends lost 2 bases and 4 bases, in that order; junction bases with no gene match: 4. The CDR3 region is CASSLGDSPYGYTF. In DNA, the CDR3 is TGTGCCAGCAGTTTAGGGGACAGCCCCTATGGCTACACCTTC.

The chain is built from TRBV10-3 and TRBJ2-7, with a tentative D call TRBD2 (5 bases). Per the germline V gene, CDR1 is ENHRY and CDR2 is SYGVKD. V was clipped by 2 bases and J by 5 bases, with 7 bases between them. The CDR3 spans 12 residues. The CDR3 region is CAISEIGDEQYF. The CDR3 DNA sequence: TGTGCCATCAGTGAGATCGGGGACGAGCAGTACTTC.